The 20 T cell receptor beta chains below come from one sample, sequenced in a study of blood T cell repertoires in COVID-19. Data came from immunoSEQ multiplex PCR; TCRdb stores just in-frame clones and leaves some out. The sample has over 35,000 clones, 90% seen once. The sample was peripheral blood. The receptors derive from a man in his sixties or seventies with active COVID-19.

The genes are TRBV28 and TRBJ1-6; 7 bases match TRBD1. The CDR3 runs to 16 residues. Germline-derived CDR1 and CDR2 are MDHEN and SYDVKM. V shed 7 bases and J 6 bases; nucleotides not matched to a gene: 12. The CDR3 is CASISGGHQSNSPLHF. DNA of the CDR3: TGTGCCAGCATCTCAGGGGGACATCAGAGTAATTCACCCCTCCACTTT.

The rearrangement joins TRBV7-2 to TRBJ2-1; 9 positions match TRBD2. CDR1 is SGHTA and CDR2 is FQGNSA in the germline V gene. This CDR3 has 18 amino acids. The ends lost 0 bases at V and 9 bases at J; junction bases unmatched: 15. CDR3 residues: CASSLAGFSGGRLGEQFF. The DNA for the CDR3 is TGTGCCAGCAGCTTAGCGGGTTTTAGCGGGGGCCGACTGGGTGAGCAGTTCTTC.

The chain couples TRBV6-5 to TRBJ2-1; 7 bases agree with TRBD2. This CDR3 is 13 amino acids long. Germline V gene lookup returns CDR1 MNHEY and CDR2 SVGAGI. With V trimmed by 6 bases and J by 6 bases, 5 bases remained unmatched. Here the CDR3 DNA reads TGTGCCAGCAGGGATGGACTAGTCAATGAGCAGTTCTTC. The encoded protein is CASRDGLVNEQFF.

DNA of the CDR3: TGTGCCAGCAGCGTAGGAGGCGGGAACAATGAGCAGTTCTTC. Its protein product is CASSVGGGNNEQFF. The V call is TRBV9, the J call TRBJ2-1, with D tentatively TRBD2 (6 bases). V was pared by 0 bases and J by 5 bases, with 9 bases between. The CDR3 has 14 residues. Germline V gene data show CDR1 as SGDLS and CDR2 as YYNGEE. Using reference TRBV9 and TRBJ2-1 for the parts outside the CDR3, the full variable domain is DSGVTQTPKHLITATGQRVTLRCSPRSGDLSVYWYQQSLDQGLQFLIQYYNGEERAKGNILERFSAQQFPDLHSELNLSSLELGDSALYFCASSVGGGNNEQFFGPGTRLTVL.

The chain is built from TRBV10-3 and TRBJ2-2; D uncertain. Germline CDR1 ENHRY, CDR2 SYGVKD. The CDR3 extends over 13 amino acids. The V gene lost 5 bases and the J gene lost 1 base, with 5 bases spanning the gap. The CDR3, as DNA: TGTGCCATCAGTAGACAGAACACCGGGGAGCTGTTTTTT. This translates into CAISRQNTGELFF.

The chain joins TRBV4-3 to TRBJ1-6; 10 nucleotides agree with TRBD1. CDR1 is LGHNA and CDR2 is YSLEER in the germline V gene. The CDR3 runs 15 residues. V gave up 5 bases and J gave up 6 bases; unmatched junction bases: 4. The CDR3 DNA sequence: TGCGCCAGCAGCTCGGGGACAGGGGTTAATTCACCCCTCCACTTT. This encodes CASSSGTGVNSPLHF.

The chain carries TRBV4-3 and TRBJ2-2, with a tentative D call TRBD2 (6 bases). The V end was cut by 0 bases, the J end by 7 bases, with 15 bases between. The CDR3 has 16 amino acids. The germline V gene encodes CDR1 LGHNA and CDR2 YSLEER. The DNA for the CDR3 is TGCGCCAGCAGCCAAGATCCCGGGGGACGGGGCGGGGAGCTGTTTTTT. The encoded protein is CASSQDPGGRGGELFF.

V is TRBV28 and J is TRBJ2-7, with 8 bases that match TRBD1. V was pared by 7 bases and J by 3 bases, with 8 bases of the junction left unmatched. The CDR3 runs to 14 residues. Germline CDR1 MDHEN, CDR2 SYDVKM. This CDR3 is CASTPGQAFYEQYF. CDR3 nucleotides: TGTGCCAGCACCCCGGGACAGGCCTTCTACGAGCAGTACTTC.

The chain has TRBV4-1 and TRBJ2-3, with TRBD1 identical over 9 bases. CDR3 length equals 15 residues. V lost 2 bases and J lost 7; bases outside the gene matches: 7. Germline loops: CDR1 MGHRA, CDR2 YSYEKL. The CDR3 nucleotides are TGCGCCAGCAGCCAACAGACAGGGGGGACGAATACGCAGTATTTT. Its protein is CASSQQTGGTNTQYF.

The V and J genes are TRBV4-1 and TRBJ2-5; 7 bases line up with TRBD1. Germline CDR1 reads MGHRA; CDR2 reads YSYEKL. V dropped 0 bases and J dropped 4; count of bases not matched to a gene: 11. This CDR3 region has 17 residues. The CDR3 reads CASSQDTRGRIGETQYF. DNA for the CDR3: TGCGCCAGCAGCCAAGATACTAGGGGGCGCATCGGAGAGACCCAGTACTTC.

This chain joins TRBV7-9 and TRBJ2-2; 8 nucleotides align to TRBD2. This CDR3 comprises 17 residues. The germline V gene encodes CDR1 SEHNR and CDR2 FQNEAQ (reference sequence). Trimming took 3 bases from V and 0 from J; bases not matched to a gene: 6. The chain's CDR3 is CASSLLTGLANTGELFF. The DNA for the CDR3 is TGTGCCAGCAGCTTGTTGACGGGACTAGCGAACACCGGGGAGCTGTTTTTT.

This chain uses TRBV13 with TRBJ2-6, with D perhaps TRBD1 (6 bases). Per the germline V gene, CDR1 is PRHDT and CDR2 is FYEKMQ (reference sequence). The CDR3 has 16 residues. Trimming removed 5 bases at V and 4 bases at J, with 15 bases between. The DNA of the CDR3 is TGTGCCAGCAGCCGCGAGACAGGTGCCGGGGCCAACGTCCTGACTTTC. Translated, it gives CASSRETGAGANVLTF.

The chain is built from TRBV5-5 and TRBJ2-1; D possibly corresponds to TRBD1 (5 bases). Trimming took off 1 base at V and 5 bases at J, with 10 bases between the two ends. CDR3 length: 14 amino acids. In germline, CDR1 is SGHKS, CDR2 YYEKEE (reference sequence). The chain's CDR3 is CASSLWVGDNEQFF. The CDR3 coding sequence is TGTGCCAGCAGCTTGTGGGTAGGGGACAATGAGCAGTTCTTC.

The rearrangement links TRBV6-2 or TRBV6-3 to TRBJ2-2; D might be TRBD1 (6 bases). The CDR3 length is 15 residues. Trimming stripped 7 bases from V and 2 bases from J, with 14 bases between. Germline-derived CDR1 and CDR2 are MNHEY and SVGEGT. CDR3 region: CASNPRGPNTGELFF. The DNA for the CDR3 is TGTGCCAGCAACCCCAGGGGCCCAAACACCGGGGAGCTGTTTTTT.

J is TRBJ1-2 and V is TRBV6-2 or TRBV6-3; D uncertain. This CDR3 has 11 residues. V gave up 7 bases and J gave up 6 bases, with 9 bases separating them. The germline CDR1 and CDR2 sequences are MNHEY and SVGEGT. The DNA for the CDR3 is TGTGCCAGCACCCCCGGAGATGGCTACACCTTC. It encodes CASTPGDGYTF.

The chain uses TRBV7-2 and TRBJ2-6, with D possibly being TRBD2 (5 bases). The CDR3 extends over 17 amino acids. Trimming left V 0 bases short and J 4 bases short, with 13 bases between. CDR1 and CDR2 (germline): SGHTA, FQGNSA. The CDR3 nucleotides are TGTGCCAGCAGCTTAGCAATCGGGGTTACCGGGGCCAACGTCCTGACTTTC. Its protein product is CASSLAIGVTGANVLTF.

This chain joins TRBV30 and TRBJ2-3; TRBD1 is a possible D gene (6 bases). V dropped 5 bases and J dropped 2 bases, with 17 bases sitting between them. There are 15 residues in the CDR3. From germline, CDR1 is GTSNPN and CDR2 SVGIG (reference sequence). The CDR3 spells CAWGPGQTNTDTQYF. The CDR3 DNA follows: TGTGCCTGGGGACCAGGACAGACAAACACAGATACGCAGTATTTT. The variable domain in full, with the rest retrieved from reference TRBV30 and TRBJ2-3, is SQTIHQWPATLVQPVGSPLSLECTVEGTSNPNLYWYRQAAGRGLQLLFYSVGIGQISSEVPQNLSASRPQDRQFILSSKKLLLSDSGFYLCAWGPGQTNTDTQYFGPGTRLTVL.

J is TRBJ2-1 and V is TRBV7-2; TRBD2 agrees at 11 bases. The length of the CDR3 is 16 residues. CDR1 and CDR2 from the germline V gene are SGHTA and FQGNSA. Trimming took 0 bases from V and 9 from J; bases not matched to a gene: 7. CDR3 loop: CASSLALSGGAGEQFF. Written as DNA, the CDR3 is TGTGCCAGCAGCTTAGCCCTTAGCGGGGGGGCTGGTGAGCAGTTCTTC.

V gene TRBV11-3 combines with J gene TRBJ2-2, with 10 bases lining up with TRBD2. The V and J ends lost 1 base and 0 bases, in that order; junction bases with no gene match: 2. Germline V lookup: CDR1 SGHNT, CDR2 YENEEA. The length of the CDR3 is 17 residues. Written as DNA, the CDR3 is TGTGCCAGCAGCTTAGGCCTAGCGGGAGCGAACACCGGGGAGCTGTTTTTT. Amino acids: CASSLGLAGANTGELFF.

The J gene is TRBJ1-1, the V gene TRBV11-3, with 7 bases identical to TRBD1. This CDR3 region has 13 residues. CDR1 is SGHNT, CDR2 YENEEA, per germline. V shed 4 bases, J shed 5 bases, and the junction held 4 bases outside the gene matches. CDR3 residues: CASSWQGDTEAFF. The CDR3 bases are TGTGCCAGCAGCTGGCAGGGGGATACTGAAGCTTTCTTT.